Listed here are 18 T cell receptor beta chains from one sample, sequenced in a study of blood T cell repertoires in COVID-19. Measured with immunoSEQ multiplex PCR; TCRdb has only the in-frame clones, and not every one. This sample has about 150,000 clones, with about 85% found just once. The sample was peripheral blood. These receptors were taken from a woman in her 70s with acute or convalescent COVID-19.

The chain carries TRBV6-1 and TRBJ2-2, with 8 bases fitting TRBD1. V was clipped by 4 bases and J by 2 bases; unmatched bases: 6. This CDR3 is 16 amino acids long. Germline-derived CDR1 and CDR2 are MNHNS and SASEGT. This chain's CDR3 is CASSARQGRNTGELFF. Written as DNA, the CDR3 is TGTGCCAGCAGTGCGAGACAGGGGCGTAACACCGGGGAGCTGTTTTTT.

CDR3 nucleotide sequence: TGTGCCAGCAGCCAGGGTTGGCGAACTGAAGCTTTCTTT. Encoded protein: CASSQGWRTEAFF. The V and J genes are TRBV6-5 and TRBJ1-1, with D tentatively TRBD1 (5 bases). The CDR3 sequence is 13 residues long. V dropped 6 bases and J dropped 5 bases, with 13 bases sitting between them. Germline V CDR1 and CDR2: MNHEY, SVGAGI.

The rearrangement uses TRBV7-2 and TRBJ2-7; perhaps TRBD1 as D (5 bases). The CDR3 runs to 15 residues. The V end lost 2 bases, the J end lost 1 base, and 12 bases lay between the germline ends. Germline V gives CDR1 SGHTA, CDR2 FQGNSA. The CDR3 protein is CASSLNMGPSYEQYV. CDR3 coding DNA: TGTGCCAGCAGCTTAAATATGGGGCCTTCCTACGAGCAGTACGTC.

This clone was detected a few times. J is TRBJ2-3 and V is TRBV6-1; TRBD1 agrees at 9 bases. The V gene's germline CDR1 is MNHNS and CDR2 SASEGT. The ends lost 0 bases at V and 1 base at J; junction bases unmatched: 2. The CDR3 sequence is 16 residues long. CDR3 loop: CASSEAGTGRTDTQYF. In DNA, the CDR3 is TGTGCCAGCAGTGAAGCGGGGACAGGGCGCACAGATACGCAGTATTTT.

The V and J genes are TRBV9 and TRBJ2-5, with TRBD2 as a possible D gene (7 bases). The CDR3 is 17 amino acids. The germline V and J ends were trimmed by 10 bases and 1 base, with 26 bases remaining between them. The germline V gene encodes CDR1 SGDLS and CDR2 YYNGEE. CDR3 loop: CAPRVRGRGGAQETQYF. As DNA, the CDR3 is TGTGCCCCCCGCGTACGGGGGAGGGGGGGGGCCCAAGAGACCCAGTACTTC.

V gene TRBV3-1 (or the pseudogene TRBV3-2) combines with J gene TRBJ2-1, with D tentatively TRBD2 (6 bases). This CDR3 spans 13 amino acids. The V gene's germline CDR1 is LGHDT and CDR2 YNNKEL (reference sequence). V lost 4 bases and J lost 7, with 11 bases in between. In DNA form, the CDR3 reads TGTGCCAGCAGCCCAGGACTACTAAATGAGCAGTTCTTC. It encodes CASSPGLLNEQFF.

The chain employs TRBV5-1 and TRBJ2-5; 10 bases fit TRBD1. Germline CDR1 and CDR2: SGHRS and YFSETQ. The length of the CDR3 is 15 residues. V lost 4 bases to trimming and J lost 3 bases; unmatched junction nucleotides: 6. DNA for the CDR3: TGCGCCAGCAGCCCAGGGACAGGGGCTAAAGAGACCCAGTACTTC. Protein: CASSPGTGAKETQYF. The full variable domain, in which reference TRBV5-1 and TRBJ2-5 provide the parts outside the CDR3, is KAGVTQTPRYLIKTRGQQVTLSCSPISGHRSVSWYQQTPGQGLQFLFEYFSETQRNKGNFPGRFSGRQFSNSRSEMNVSTLELGDSALYLCASSPGTGAKETQYFGPGTRLLVL.

The genes are TRBV6-5 and TRBJ1-6; D is undetermined. This CDR3 spans 15 amino acids. The germline V gene has CDR1 MNHEY and CDR2 SVGAGI. Trimming removed 0 bases from V and 6 bases from J, with 9 bases in between. CDR3 nucleotide sequence: TGTGCCAGCAGTTACTCGCCGGGTGGTAATTCACCCCTCCACTTT. It specifies CASSYSPGGNSPLHF.

J is TRBJ2-3 and V is TRBV19, with 10 bases matching TRBD1. Germline V CDR1 and CDR2: LNHDA, SQIVND (reference sequence). CDR3 size: 16 residues. Germline trimming cut 1 base from V and 2 bases from J; bases unmatched to any gene: 3. The CDR3 spells CASSIGDRGFTDTQYF. The CDR3 DNA reads TGTGCCAGTAGTATAGGGGACAGGGGATTCACAGATACGCAGTATTTT.

DNA for the CDR3: TGTGCCAGCAGTTTAGGACAGAGAGATGGCTACACCTTC. Protein: CASSLGQRDGYTF. The genes are TRBV12-3 or TRBV12-4 and TRBJ1-2; TRBD1 might be the D (5 bases). Trimming took 1 base from V and 6 from J, leaving 9 bases between them. The CDR3 spans 13 residues.

V is TRBV14 and J is TRBJ2-3, with 10 bases matching TRBD2. J gave up 6 bases and V 0 bases, and 12 bases lay outside the gene matches. This CDR3 is built from 18 residues. In germline, CDR1 is SGHDN, CDR2 FVKESK. The CDR3 is CASSQDPRSGGAVDTQYF. The CDR3 DNA is TGTGCCAGCAGCCAAGACCCCCGAAGCGGGGGGGCTGTGGATACGCAGTATTTT.

The chain combines TRBV6-4 with TRBJ1-2; 8 bases align to TRBD1. The CDR3 loop spans 16 amino acids. Germline assignment: CDR1 MRHNA and CDR2 SNTAGT. The trim removed 6 bases at V and 4 bases at J, leaving 13 bases unmatched. The CDR3 spells CASRGSLTGDRYGYTF. CDR3 nucleotides: TGTGCCAGCAGGGGCTCCCTGACAGGGGATCGCTATGGCTACACCTTC.

This clone was recorded once. Different DNA sequences within this sample yield the same CDR3. The chain couples TRBV6-2 or TRBV6-3 to TRBJ2-1; TRBD2 agrees at 11 bases. J lost 2 bases, V lost 6 bases, and 3 bases had no gene match. The CDR3 has 15 residues. Germline V gives CDR1 MNHEY, CDR2 SVGEGT. In DNA form, the CDR3 reads TGTGCCAGCAGCCTAGCGGGGGGTGCCTACAATGAGCAGTTCTTC. Amino acids: CASSLAGGAYNEQFF.

The rearrangement uses TRBV5-5 and TRBJ1-6; 7 nucleotides line up with TRBD1. Trimming removed 0 bases from V and 2 bases from J; junction bases left unmatched: 2. Per germline, CDR1 SGHKS and CDR2 YYEKEE (reference sequence). This CDR3 spans 16 amino acids. The CDR3 region has the DNA TGTGCCAGCAGCTTGGCCGGACAGGCCTATAATTCACCCCTCCACTTT. This gives the protein CASSLAGQAYNSPLHF.

In regard to this clone: One junction end disagrees with the germline gene, perhaps due to a read error. V usage is TRBV2 and J usage is TRBJ2-3, with 8 bases identical to TRBD2. Germline-derived CDR1 and CDR2 are SNHLY and FYNNEI. The CDR3 length is 17 residues. In nucleotides, the CDR3 is TGTGCCAGCAGCGAAGGACCTAGGGGACTAGGTGTGCGTACGCAGTATTTT. The encoded protein is CASSEGPRGLGVRTQYF. Together with reference TRBV2 and TRBJ2-3, the CDR3 gives the full variable domain: EPEVTQTPSHQVTQMGQEVILRCVPISNHLYFYWYRQILGQKVEFLVSFYNNEISEKSEIFDDQFSVERPDGSNFTLKIRSTKLEDSAMYFCASSEGPRGLGVRTQYFGPGTRLTVL.

The DNA for the CDR3 is TGTGCCAGTAGTTACAGGATGAACACTGAAGCTTTCTTT. Protein: CASSYRMNTEAFF. The chain has TRBV19 and TRBJ1-1; D might be TRBD1 (5 bases). The germline V gene encodes CDR1 LNHDA and CDR2 SQIVND (reference sequence). V lost 5 bases, J lost 0 bases, and 7 bases lay in between. There are 13 residues in the CDR3.

This sequence joins TRBV19 and TRBJ1-2, with D hard to call. Trimming shortened V by 10 bases and J by 2 bases, and 11 bases separated the two germline ends. Germline V gives CDR1 LNHDA, CDR2 SQIVND (reference sequence). The CDR3 consists of 12 residues. CDR3 in amino acids: CATDGLNYGYTF. Written as DNA, the CDR3 is TGTGCCACCGACGGACTAAACTATGGCTACACCTTC.

V is TRBV5-4 and J is TRBJ2-5, with D possibly TRBD2 on 5 matching bases. Germline assignment: CDR1 SGHNT and CDR2 YYREEE (reference sequence). Trimming shortened V by 4 bases and J by 0 bases, and 13 bases separated the two germline ends. The CDR3 covers 15 residues. The CDR3 region has the DNA TGTGCCAGCAGCCAAACACTAGGAGACCAAGAGACCCAGTACTTC. It is translated as CASSQTLGDQETQYF.